A single sample is the source of the 8 T cell receptor beta chains below, sequenced in a study of graft-versus-host responses after intestinal transplantation. Only in-frame clones appear in the TCRdb table, and some are missing; sequencing was by immunoSEQ multiplex PCR. The repertoire includes just under 100,000 clones, more than 80% of them detected once, and about 16% sits in the top ten. The source material was PBMCs, sampled approximately 470 days after intestinal transplant. The origin of the receptors is a human patient who received an intestinal transplant, so some T cells may come from the graft donor.

The chain carries TRBV6-1 and TRBJ1-5; no reliable D call. CDR1 is MNHNS and CDR2 is SASEGT in the germline V gene. Between the trimmed V and J ends, which lost 6 bases and 6 bases, there was a span of 12 bases. This CDR3 is 13 amino acids long. The CDR3 DNA is TGTGCCAGCAGGACGCTTGAAGGTCAGCCCCAGCATTTT. Translated, it gives CASRTLEGQPQHF.

The chain employs TRBV21-1 and TRBJ1-2. TRBV21-1 is annotated as a pseudogene. This CDR3 contains 16 residues. The CDR3 nucleotides are TGTGCCAGCAGCAAAGAATCTGGTTTAGCAGCCTATGGCTACACCTTC. Its protein is CASSKESGLAAYGYTF.

CDR3: CASRENRVLYQPQHF. DNA for the CDR3: TGTGCCAGCAGAGAGAACAGGGTTTTGTACCAGCCCCAGCATTTT. The J gene is TRBJ1-5, the V gene TRBV2; tentatively, D is TRBD1 (6 bases). The germline V gene encodes CDR1 SNHLY and CDR2 FYNNEI. With 6 bases removed from V and 7 bases from J, the gap between germline ends came to 19 bases. CDR3 size: 15 residues.

This chain joins TRBV6-5 and TRBJ1-1; D gene unclear. The CDR3 length is 13 residues. V lost 2 bases to trimming and J lost 4 bases, with 8 bases between them. Looked up from germline, CDR1 is MNHEY and CDR2 is SVGAGI. This chain's CDR3 is CASSYGLGTEAFF. DNA of the CDR3: TGTGCCAGCAGTTACGGGTTGGGCACTGAAGCTTTCTTT.

This clone was detected once. This chain links TRBV5-6 with TRBJ2-5; D remains unclear. The V gene's germline CDR1 is SGHDT and CDR2 YYEEEE. V was clipped by 5 bases and J by 2 bases, with 7 bases between them. The CDR3 length is 12 residues. For the CDR3, the DNA is TGTGCCAGCAGTCCCCAACAAGAGACCCAGTACTTC. This translates into CASSPQQETQYF.

The V call is TRBV25-1, the J call TRBJ1-2, with 7 bases fitting TRBD1. V trimming: 6 bases; J trimming: 3 bases; junction bases outside the gene matches: 4. Looked up from germline, CDR1 is MGHDK and CDR2 is SYGVNS. The CDR3 runs to 13 residues. DNA of the CDR3: TGTGCCAGCAGCGGGACAGAGGACTATGGCTACACCTTC. It encodes CASSGTEDYGYTF.

J is TRBJ1-6 and V is TRBV6-5; the D is unclear. The CDR3 loop spans 14 amino acids. Germline lookup yields CDR1 MNHEY and CDR2 SVGAGI. Trimming shortened V by 7 bases and J by 7 bases, and 14 bases separated the two germline ends. CDR3 bases: TGTGCCAGCATGGCGTCGGGAGGGAATTCACCCCTCCACTTT. Translated, it gives CASMASGGNSPLHF.

The chain has TRBV13 and TRBJ2-7, with D unclear. Germline V gives CDR1 PRHDT, CDR2 FYEKMQ (reference sequence). V was cut by 6 bases and J by 0 bases, with 3 bases left in between. The CDR3 is 11 amino acids. CDR3 residues: CASSSSYEQYF. As DNA, the CDR3 is TGTGCCAGCAGTTCCTCCTACGAGCAGTACTTC.